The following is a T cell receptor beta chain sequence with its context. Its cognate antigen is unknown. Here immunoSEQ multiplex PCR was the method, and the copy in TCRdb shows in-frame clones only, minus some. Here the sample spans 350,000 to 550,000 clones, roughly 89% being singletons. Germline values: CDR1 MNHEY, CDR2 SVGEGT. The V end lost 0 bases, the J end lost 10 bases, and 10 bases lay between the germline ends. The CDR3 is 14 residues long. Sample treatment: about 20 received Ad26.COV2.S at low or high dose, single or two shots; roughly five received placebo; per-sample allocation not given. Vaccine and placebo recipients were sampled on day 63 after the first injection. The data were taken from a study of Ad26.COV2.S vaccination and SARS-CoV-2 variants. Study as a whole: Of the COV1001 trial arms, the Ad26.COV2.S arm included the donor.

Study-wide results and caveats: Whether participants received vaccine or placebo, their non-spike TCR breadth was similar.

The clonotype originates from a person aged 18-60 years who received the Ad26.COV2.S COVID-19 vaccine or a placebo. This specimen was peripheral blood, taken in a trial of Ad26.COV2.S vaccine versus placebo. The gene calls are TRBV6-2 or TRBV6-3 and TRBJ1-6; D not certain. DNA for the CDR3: TGTGCCAGCAGTTACTCCCCTAGGAGATCACCCCTCCACTTT. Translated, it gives CASSYSPRRSPLHF.